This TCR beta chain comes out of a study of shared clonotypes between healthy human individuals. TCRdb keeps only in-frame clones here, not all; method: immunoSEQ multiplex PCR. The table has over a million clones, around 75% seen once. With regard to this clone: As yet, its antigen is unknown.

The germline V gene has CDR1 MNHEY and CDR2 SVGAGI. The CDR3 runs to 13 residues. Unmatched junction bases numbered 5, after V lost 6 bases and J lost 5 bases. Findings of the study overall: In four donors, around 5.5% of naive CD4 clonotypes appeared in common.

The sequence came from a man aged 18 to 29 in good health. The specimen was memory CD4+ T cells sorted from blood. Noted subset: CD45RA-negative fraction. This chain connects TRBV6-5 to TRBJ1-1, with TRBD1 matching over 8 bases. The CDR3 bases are TGTGCCAGCAGCCGCGGACAGGGAACTGAAGCTTTCTTT. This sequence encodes CASSRGQGTEAFF.